One T cell receptor beta chain is described in this entry. Mismatch with germline at one junction end may stem from a read error. Participants were aged about 18 to 100 years from more than 20 US areas. Either two negative PCRs, clearance, or symptom resolution qualified Cohort 3 donors as recovered. The V gene's germline CDR1 is LGHDT and CDR2 YNNKEL (reference sequence). The CDR3 is made up of 16 amino acids. This entry is derived from a study of blood T cell repertoires in COVID-19. Study background: In each case, the material was cDNA or gDNA derived from T cells, B-cell-depleted T cells, or PBMCs.

In the authors' workflow: Amplification of reference gene primers was used by the study to estimate nucleated cell counts. The protocol was immunoSEQ multiplex PCR, while the TCRdb copy is restricted to in-frame clones and leaves out a portion. V, J and clone size reflect that table, while D and trimming were determined from the DNA. The sample holds 180,000 or so clones, around 80% seen once. This receptor was taken from a woman aged 55-75 years who had recovered from COVID-19. The chain joins TRBV3-1 (or the pseudogene TRBV3-2) to TRBJ1-4; D call uncertain. Sequencing was carried out using PBMCs or T cells enriched from blood (not recorded which). The CDR3 region is CASSKDRQLPNEKLFF. Written as DNA, the CDR3 is TGTGCCAGCAGCAAAGACCGTCAGTTACCTAATGAAAAACTGTTTTTT.